This T cell receptor (beta chain) was identified during a study of T cell responses to AZD1222 COVID-19 vaccine. Notes on the study in general: Repertoires in all cases were sampled only once the peak T cell response had passed. Donors in the cohort were predominantly white British and more often female, and clonal diversity was possibly underestimated.

V gave up 6 bases and J gave up 5 bases; unmatched junction bases: 7. Germline V gene lookup returns CDR1 SQVTM and CDR2 ANQGSEA. This CDR3 region has 13 residues. The method was immunoSEQ multiplex PCR; TCRdb's version includes in-frame clones alone and lacks a portion of them. Of about 110,000 clones in the sample, 88% were seen once. Note on this clone: The antigen is undetermined.

This receptor was obtained from an adult in good health. This chain links TRBV29-1 with TRBJ1-2, with 9 bases aligning to TRBD1. Sequencing was performed on peripheral blood, taken on day 0 of AZD1222 vaccination. In DNA, the CDR3 is TGCAGCGTGGGACAGGGACTGGAGTATGGCTACACCTTC. Its translation: CSVGQGLEYGYTF.